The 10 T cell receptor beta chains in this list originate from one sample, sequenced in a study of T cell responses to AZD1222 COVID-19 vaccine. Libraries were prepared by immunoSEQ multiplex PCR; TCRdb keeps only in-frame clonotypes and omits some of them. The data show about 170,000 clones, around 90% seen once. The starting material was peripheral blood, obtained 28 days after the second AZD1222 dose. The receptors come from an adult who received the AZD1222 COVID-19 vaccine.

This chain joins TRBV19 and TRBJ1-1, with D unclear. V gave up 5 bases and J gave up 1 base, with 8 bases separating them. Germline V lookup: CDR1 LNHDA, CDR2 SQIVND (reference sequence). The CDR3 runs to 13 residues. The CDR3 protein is CASSAQPNTEAFF. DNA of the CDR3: TGTGCCAGTAGTGCACAGCCGAACACTGAAGCTTTCTTT.

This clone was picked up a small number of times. CDR3 in DNA: TGTGCCAGCAGCCCGGGACGGATTTCTGGCTACACCTTC. Amino acids: CASSPGRISGYTF. This chain uses TRBV9 with TRBJ1-2, with D possibly being TRBD1 (5 bases). The CDR3 is made up of 13 amino acids. Trimming cost V 4 bases and J 7 bases, with 14 bases left between them. Germline V gene sequence: CDR1 SGDLS, CDR2 YYNGEE.

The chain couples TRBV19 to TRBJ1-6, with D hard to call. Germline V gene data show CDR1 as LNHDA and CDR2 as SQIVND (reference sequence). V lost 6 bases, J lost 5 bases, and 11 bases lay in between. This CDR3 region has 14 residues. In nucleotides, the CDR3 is TGTGCCAGTAGCTTGAGACGGGATAATTCACCCCTCCACTTT. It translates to CASSLRRDNSPLHF.

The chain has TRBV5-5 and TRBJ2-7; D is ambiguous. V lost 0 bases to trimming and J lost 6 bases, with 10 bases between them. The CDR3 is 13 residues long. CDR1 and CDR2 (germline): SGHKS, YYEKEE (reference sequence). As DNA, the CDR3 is TGTGCCAGCAGCTTGGTGGCTGACACCGAGCAGTACTTC. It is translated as CASSLVADTEQYF.

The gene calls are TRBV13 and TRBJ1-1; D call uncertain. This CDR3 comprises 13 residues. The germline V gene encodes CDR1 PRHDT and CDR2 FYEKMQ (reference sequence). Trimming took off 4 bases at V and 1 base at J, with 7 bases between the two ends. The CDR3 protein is CASSSWGNTEAFF. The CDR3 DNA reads TGTGCCAGCAGCTCCTGGGGGAACACTGAAGCTTTCTTT. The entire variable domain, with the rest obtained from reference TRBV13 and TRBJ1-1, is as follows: AAGVIQSPRHLIKEKRETATLKCYPIPRHDTVYWYQQGPGQDPQFLISFYEKMQSDKGSIPDRFSAQQFSDYHSELNMSSLELGDSALYFCASSSWGNTEAFFGQGTRLTVV.

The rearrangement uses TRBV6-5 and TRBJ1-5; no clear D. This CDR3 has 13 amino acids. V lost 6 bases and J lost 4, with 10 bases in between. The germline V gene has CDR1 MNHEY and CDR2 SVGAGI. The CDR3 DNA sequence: TGTGCCAGCAGCCAGAGGGTGAATCAGCCCCAGCATTTT. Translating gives CASSQRVNQPQHF.

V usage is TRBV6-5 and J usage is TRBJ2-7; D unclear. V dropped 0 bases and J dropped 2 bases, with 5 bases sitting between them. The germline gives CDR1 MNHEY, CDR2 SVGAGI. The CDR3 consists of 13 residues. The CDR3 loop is CASSYSGTYEQYF. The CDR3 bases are TGTGCCAGCAGTTACTCGGGGACCTACGAGCAGTACTTC.

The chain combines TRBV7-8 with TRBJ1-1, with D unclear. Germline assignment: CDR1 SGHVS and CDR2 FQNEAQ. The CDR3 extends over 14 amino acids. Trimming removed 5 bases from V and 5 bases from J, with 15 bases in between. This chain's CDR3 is CASSDQMLVTEAFF. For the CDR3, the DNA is TGTGCCAGCAGCGATCAAATGTTAGTGACTGAAGCTTTCTTT.

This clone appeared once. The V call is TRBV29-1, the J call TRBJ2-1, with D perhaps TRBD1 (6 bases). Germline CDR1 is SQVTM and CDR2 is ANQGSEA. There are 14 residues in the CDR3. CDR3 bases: TGCAGGATTTCCAGGGCAGGGACACTCAATGAGCAGTTCTTC. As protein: CRISRAGTLNEQFF.

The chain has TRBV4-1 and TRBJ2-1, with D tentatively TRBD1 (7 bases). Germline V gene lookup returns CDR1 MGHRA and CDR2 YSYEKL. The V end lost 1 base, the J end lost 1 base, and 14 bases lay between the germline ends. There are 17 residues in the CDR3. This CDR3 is CASSQVVAGGSYNEQFF. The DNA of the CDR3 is TGCGCCAGCAGCCAAGTAGTGGCAGGGGGGTCCTACAATGAGCAGTTCTTC.